The text below deals with one T cell receptor (beta chain). CDR1 MGHRA and CDR2 YSYEKL come from the germline V gene. The CDR3 has 15 residues. The V and J ends lost 4 bases and 3 bases, in that order; junction bases with no gene match: 5. Libraries were prepared by immunoSEQ multiplex PCR; TCRdb keeps only in-frame clonotypes and omits some of them. The data contain approximately 70,000 clones, roughly 80% of them seen just once; the ten biggest clones take up 1.4% to 1.5%. This entry comes from a study of OX40 agonist ivuxolimab in advanced cancers. Any history of autoimmune disease or systemic immunosuppression disqualified patients.

The chain has TRBV4-1 and TRBJ2-7; 11 bases are shared with TRBD2. This TCR came from an adult with an advanced solid tumor such as melanoma, head and neck, liver or kidney cancer. The specimen was CD4+ or CD8+ T cells sorted from blood, collected in a trial of the OX40 agonist ivuxolimab. The CDR3 DNA follows: TGCGCCAGCAGCCCACCTAGCGGGGGGAACTACGAGCAGTACTTC. Translation gives CASSPPSGGNYEQYF.